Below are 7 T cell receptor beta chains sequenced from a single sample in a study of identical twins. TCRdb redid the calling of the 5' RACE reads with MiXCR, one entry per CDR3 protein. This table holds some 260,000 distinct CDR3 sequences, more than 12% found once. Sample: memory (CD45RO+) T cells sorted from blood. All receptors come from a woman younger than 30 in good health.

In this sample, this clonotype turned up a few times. CDR3 sequence reads: CASSLIGLAGGASYNEQFF. The CDR3 nucleotides read TGCGCCAGCAGCTTGATTGGACTAGCGGGGGGGGCCTCCTACAATGAGCAGTTCTTC. V gene TRBV5-1 combines with J gene TRBJ2-1, with TRBD2 matching 15 bases. V lost 1 base, J lost 0 bases, and 5 bases stayed unmatched. The CDR3 loop spans 19 amino acids. The germline V gene has CDR1 SGHRS and CDR2 YFSETQ. The complete variable domain, with remaining parts taken from reference TRBV5-1 and TRBJ2-1, reads KAGVTQTPRYLIKTRGQQVTLSCSPISGHRSVSWYQQTPGQGLQFLFEYFSETQRNKGNFPGRFSGRQFSNSRSEMNVSTLELGDSALYLCASSLIGLAGGASYNEQFFGPGTRLTVL.

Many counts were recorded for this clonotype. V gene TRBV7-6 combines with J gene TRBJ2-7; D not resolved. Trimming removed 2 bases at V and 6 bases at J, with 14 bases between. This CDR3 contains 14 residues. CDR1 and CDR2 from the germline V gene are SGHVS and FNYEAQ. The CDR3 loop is CASSLSVQTPEQYF. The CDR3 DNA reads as TGTGCCAGCAGCTTATCAGTTCAGACCCCCGAGCAGTACTTC.

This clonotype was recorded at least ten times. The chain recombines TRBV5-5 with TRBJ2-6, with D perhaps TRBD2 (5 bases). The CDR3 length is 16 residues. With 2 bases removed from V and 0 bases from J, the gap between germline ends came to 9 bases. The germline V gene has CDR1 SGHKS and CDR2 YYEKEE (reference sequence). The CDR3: CASSFFSVSGANVLTF. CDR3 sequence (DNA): TGTGCCAGCAGCTTTTTTAGCGTCTCTGGGGCCAACGTCCTGACTTTC.

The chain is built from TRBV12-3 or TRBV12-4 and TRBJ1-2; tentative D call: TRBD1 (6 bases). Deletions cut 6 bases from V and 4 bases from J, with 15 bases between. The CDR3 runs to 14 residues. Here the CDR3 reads CASRRTEDRYGYTF. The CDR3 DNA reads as TGTGCCAGCAGACGGACAGAGGACCGCTATGGCTACACCTTC.

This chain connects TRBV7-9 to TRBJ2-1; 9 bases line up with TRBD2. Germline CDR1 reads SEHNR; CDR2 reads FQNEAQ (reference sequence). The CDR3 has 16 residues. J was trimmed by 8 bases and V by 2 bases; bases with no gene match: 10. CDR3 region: CASSLSRGGGSYEQFF. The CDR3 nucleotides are TGTGCCAGCAGCTTATCGCGGGGGGGCGGTTCTTATGAGCAGTTCTTC.

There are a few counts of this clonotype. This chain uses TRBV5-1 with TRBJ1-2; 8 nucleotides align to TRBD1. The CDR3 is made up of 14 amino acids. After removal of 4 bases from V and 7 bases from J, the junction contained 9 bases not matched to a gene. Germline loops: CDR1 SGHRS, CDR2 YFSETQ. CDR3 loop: CASSPRQGLGGYTF. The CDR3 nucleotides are TGCGCCAGCAGCCCCAGACAGGGGTTGGGTGGCTACACCTTC.

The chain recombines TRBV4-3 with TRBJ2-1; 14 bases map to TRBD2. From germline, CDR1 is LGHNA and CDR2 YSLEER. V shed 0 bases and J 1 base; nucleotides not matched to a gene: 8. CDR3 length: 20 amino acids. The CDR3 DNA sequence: TGCGCCAGCAGCCAAGAGACGACTAGCGGGAGGGCCGGTTCCTACAATGAGCAGTTCTTC. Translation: CASSQETTSGRAGSYNEQFF.